Following are 30 T cell receptor beta chains from one sample sequenced in a study of cytomegalovirus exposure and HLA in healthy donors. PCR involved 60 Vbeta and 13 Jbeta primers. Generated by immunoSEQ multiplex PCR, the TCRdb table keeps only in-frame clones and is missing some. The sample lists fewer than 200,000 clones, about nine tenths occurring once. Sample: PBMCs. The origin of the receptors is a boy aged 2 to 9 in good health and CMV-seronegative.

V and J are TRBV19 and TRBJ2-7; D perhaps matches TRBD1 (6 bases). The CDR3 runs to 14 residues. The V end was cut by 3 bases, the J end by 6 bases, with 15 bases between. Per germline, CDR1 LNHDA and CDR2 SQIVND (reference sequence). CDR3 bases: TGTGCCAGTAGTATCAGGGGACCCCCTACCGAGCAGTACTTC. This translates into CASSIRGPPTEQYF.

The chain employs TRBV9 and TRBJ2-3, with TRBD2 matching 8 bases. Looked up from germline, CDR1 is SGDLS and CDR2 is YYNGEE. Trimming removed 3 bases from V and 5 bases from J; junction bases left unmatched: 5. This CDR3 has 14 amino acids. The CDR3 loop reads CASSGRGGLDTQYF. The CDR3 bases are TGTGCCAGCAGCGGCCGGGGGGGACTAGATACGCAGTATTTT.

The V gene is TRBV5-6, the J gene TRBJ1-2, with 10 bases that match TRBD1. The CDR3 covers 15 residues. Germline V gene data show CDR1 as SGHDT and CDR2 as YYEEEE. Trimming removed 4 bases from V and 8 bases from J; junction bases left unmatched: 11. The CDR3 protein is CASSPGTGAGDGYTF. The CDR3 DNA reads as TGTGCCAGCAGCCCGGGGACAGGGGCAGGAGACGGCTACACCTTC.

CDR3: CASTRGVTSGPYYEQYF. DNA for the CDR3: TGTGCCAGCACCCGGGGTGTTACTAGCGGTCCCTACTACGAGCAGTACTTC. The chain carries TRBV28 and TRBJ2-7, with 8 positions matching TRBD2. The CDR3 is 17 amino acids. Germline lookup yields CDR1 MDHEN and CDR2 SYDVKM. Losses at the gene ends were 7 bases for V and 3 bases for J; bases not matched to a gene: 17.

A word on this clone: Its ends do not fully match the called genes, so a read error is possible. The J gene is TRBJ2-7, the V gene TRBV7-9; 11 positions agree with TRBD2. From germline, CDR1 is SEHNR and CDR2 FQNEAQ (reference sequence). The CDR3 loop spans 14 amino acids. The CDR3 DNA sequence: TGTTCCAGCACCACTAGCGGGAGTGGCATCGAGCAGTACTTC. Its protein is CSSTTSGSGIEQYF. Looking up the rest from reference TRBV7-9 and TRBJ2-7 gives the full variable domain: DTGVSQNPRHKITKRGQNVTFRCDPISEHNRLYWYRQTLGQGPEFLTYFQNEAQLEKSRLLSDRFSAERPKGSFSTLEIQRTEQGDSAMYLCSSTTSGSGIEQYFGPGTRLTVT.

This clone was seen once. CDR3 region: CASSFKIPSTDTQYF. The CDR3 DNA reads as TGTGCCAGCAGTTTTAAAATTCCTAGCACAGATACGCAGTATTTT. The gene calls are TRBV27 and TRBJ2-3; D is unclear. In germline, CDR1 is MNHEY, CDR2 SMNVEV (reference sequence). Trimming removed 3 bases at V and 0 bases at J, with 10 bases between. This CDR3 region has 15 residues.

The chain recombines TRBV28 with TRBJ2-3; TRBD1 matches at 9 bases. Per germline, CDR1 MDHEN and CDR2 SYDVKM. V trimming: 5 bases; J trimming: 2 bases; junction bases outside the gene matches: 8. The length of the CDR3 is 16 residues. CDR3 amino acids: CASSISDRGYTDTQYF. CDR3 nucleotide sequence: TGTGCCAGCAGTATTTCGGACAGGGGTTACACAGATACGCAGTATTTT. Full variable domain (missing parts from reference TRBV28 and TRBJ2-3): DVKVTQSSRYLVKRTGEKVFLECVQDMDHENMFWYRQDPGLGLRLIYFSYDVKMKEKGDIPEGYSVSREKKERFSLILESASTNQTSMYLCASSISDRGYTDTQYFGPGTRLTVL.

The chain has TRBV6-5 and TRBJ2-1, with TRBD2 matching 11 bases. Germline trimming cut 5 bases from V and 7 bases from J; bases unmatched to any gene: 4. The CDR3 totals 14 residues. The germline gives CDR1 MNHEY, CDR2 SVGAGI. CDR3 amino acids: CASSVAGGPNEQFF. CDR3 nucleotide sequence: TGTGCCAGCAGTGTAGCGGGAGGGCCTAATGAGCAGTTCTTC.

The chain's CDR3 is CASSLTSRLTRTTEAFF. The CDR3 nucleotides are TGTGCCAGCAGTTTAACGTCACGTCTTACGCGAACCACTGAAGCTTTCTTT. The chain recombines TRBV28 with TRBJ1-1, with D hard to call. With 2 bases removed from V and 4 bases from J, the gap between germline ends came to 20 bases. Germline assignment: CDR1 MDHEN and CDR2 SYDVKM. This CDR3 spans 17 amino acids.

The rearrangement joins TRBV28 to TRBJ2-3; D is undetermined. V lost 3 bases, J lost 2 bases, and 9 bases lay in between. CDR3 length: 14 amino acids. Germline V gives CDR1 MDHEN, CDR2 SYDVKM. This CDR3 reads CASSFGQHTDTQYF. CDR3 bases: TGTGCCAGCAGTTTTGGGCAGCACACAGATACGCAGTATTTT.

The chain recombines TRBV6-6 with TRBJ1-1; possible D gene TRBD1, 5 bases. Trimming took off 7 bases at V and 4 bases at J, with 16 bases between the two ends. In germline, CDR1 is MNHNY, CDR2 SVGAGI (reference sequence). The CDR3 has 14 residues. The CDR3 loop reads CASTPGQLGTEAFF. The DNA of the CDR3 is TGTGCCAGCACCCCAGGGCAGCTTGGCACTGAAGCTTTCTTT.

CDR3 region: CASSGQIMSYTF. The CDR3 DNA sequence: TGTGCCAGCAGCGGACAGATTATGAGCTACACCTTC. The rearrangement joins TRBV28 to TRBJ1-2; possible D gene TRBD1, 6 bases. From germline, CDR1 is MDHEN and CDR2 SYDVKM. The CDR3 extends over 12 amino acids. The ends were cut back, 6 bases at V and 9 bases at J, with 14 bases in the middle.

CDR3 DNA: TGTGCCAGCAACAAAGTCCCAGGGAGGCCCGGGGAGCTGTTTTTT. Translated: CASNKVPGRPGELFF. The chain carries TRBV9 and TRBJ2-2; possible D gene TRBD2, 6 bases. Trimming removed 6 bases at V and 6 bases at J, with 18 bases between. The CDR3 spans 15 residues. Germline V gene lookup returns CDR1 SGDLS and CDR2 YYNGEE.

V and J are TRBV28 and TRBJ2-7, with TRBD2 matching over 11 bases. V shed 5 bases and J 6 bases; nucleotides not matched to a gene: 3. In germline, CDR1 is MDHEN, CDR2 SYDVKM. CDR3 size: 13 residues. In nucleotides, the CDR3 is TGTGCCAGCAGTCCTCTAGCGGGAGGCGAGCAGTACTTC. It is translated as CASSPLAGGEQYF.

This chain joins TRBV6-1 and TRBJ1-2, with D possibly being TRBD1 (6 bases). Trimming cost V 6 bases and J 7 bases, with 12 bases left between them. Germline values: CDR1 MNHNS, CDR2 SASEGT. This CDR3 comprises 12 residues. The CDR3 bases are TGTGCCAGCAGCCGGTCAGGGGCTGGCTACACCTTC. This sequence encodes CASSRSGAGYTF.

The CDR3 sequence is CASSRRGFYGYTF. CDR3 DNA sequence: TGTGCCAGCAGCCGTCGGGGATTTTATGGCTACACCTTC. This chain joins TRBV7-3 and TRBJ1-2; D not certain. Trimming removed 5 bases at V and 5 bases at J, with 12 bases between. Germline loops: CDR1 SGHTA, CDR2 FQGTGA. This CDR3 has 13 residues.

V usage is TRBV27 and J usage is TRBJ1-2; 12 bases agree with TRBD1. Germline values: CDR1 MNHEY, CDR2 SMNVEV (reference sequence). The CDR3 runs to 15 residues. Unmatched junction bases numbered 4, after V lost 1 base and J lost 7 bases. The CDR3 is CASSLYGTGGGGYTF. The CDR3 bases are TGTGCCAGCAGTTTATACGGGACAGGGGGCGGTGGCTACACCTTC.

The genes are TRBV2 and TRBJ1-1; D is unresolved. CDR1 is SNHLY and CDR2 is FYNNEI in the germline V gene. The CDR3 runs 12 residues. V was trimmed by 10 bases and J by 3 bases, leaving 12 bases between them. The CDR3 region has the DNA TGTGCCACCCCCCACGGGGACACTGAAGCTTTCTTT. Translation: CATPHGDTEAFF.

The CDR3 here is CASSVGGTGGPRNEQFF. In nucleotides, the CDR3 is TGTGCCAGCAGCGTAGGAGGGACGGGAGGGCCCAGGAATGAGCAGTTCTTC. V and J are TRBV9 and TRBJ2-1; 8 nucleotides align to TRBD2. The trim removed 0 bases at V and 7 bases at J, leaving 12 bases unmatched. CDR3 length equals 17 residues. CDR1 SGDLS and CDR2 YYNGEE come from the germline V gene.

This clone has only a few counts. The chain has TRBV9 and TRBJ1-2, with D tentatively TRBD1 (5 bases). Trimming left V 7 bases short and J 2 bases short, with 12 bases between. The CDR3 loop spans 13 amino acids. Per the germline V gene, CDR1 is SGDLS and CDR2 is YYNGEE. The DNA of the CDR3 is TGTGCCAGCGGCGCAGGGCCCAACTATGGCTACACCTTC. Its protein is CASGAGPNYGYTF.

The rearrangement uses TRBV18 and TRBJ1-5; TRBD1 agrees at 7 bases. From germline, CDR1 is KGHSH and CDR2 LQKENI. CDR3 length: 15 residues. Unmatched junction bases numbered 3, after V lost 1 base and J lost 3 bases. The CDR3 protein is CASSPQQGSNQPQHF. The CDR3 nucleotides read TGTGCCAGCTCACCACAACAGGGGTCCAATCAGCCCCAGCATTTT.

The DNA of the CDR3 is TGTGCCAGCAGACTAGCGGGAGCCGGTGAGCAGTACTTC. Translation: CASRLAGAGEQYF. The chain combines TRBV6-5 with TRBJ2-7, with 11 bases fitting TRBD2. Looked up from germline, CDR1 is MNHEY and CDR2 is SVGAGI. This CDR3 has 13 residues. The J segment lost 7 bases and the V segment lost 6 bases, leaving 5 bases of the junction unmatched.

V gene TRBV30 combines with J gene TRBJ2-7; 7 nucleotides line up with TRBD2. In germline, CDR1 is GTSNPN, CDR2 SVGIG (reference sequence). The CDR3 length is 13 residues. Trimming at V came to 1 base and at J to 5 bases, leaving 5 bases not matched to a gene. The CDR3 protein is CAWSESGNDEQYF. The CDR3 nucleotides are TGTGCCTGGAGTGAAAGCGGGAACGACGAGCAGTACTTC.

This clone was counted once. The chain has TRBV5-1 and TRBJ2-2, with D possibly TRBD1 on 6 matching bases. The CDR3 runs 16 residues. V lost 0 bases to trimming and J lost 3 bases, with 12 bases between them. Germline CDR1 and CDR2: SGHRS and YFSETQ. CDR3 bases: TGCGCCAGCAGCTTGGCCTTAGGGGGTGACACCGGGGAGCTGTTTTTT. Translation: CASSLALGGDTGELFF.

The genes are TRBV5-1 and TRBJ2-3; D possibly corresponds to TRBD2 (5 bases). Germline V gene sequence: CDR1 SGHRS, CDR2 YFSETQ. The CDR3 spans 13 residues. The V end was cut by 2 bases, the J end by 3 bases, with 7 bases between. CDR3 in DNA: TGCGCCAGCAGCTTTAGGGAGACAGATACGCAGTATTTT. Encoded protein: CASSFRETDTQYF.

V gene TRBV7-9 combines with J gene TRBJ2-1, with a possible D match to TRBD2 (6 bases). This CDR3 comprises 15 residues. V gave up 5 bases and J gave up 4 bases, with 15 bases separating them. Germline assignment: CDR1 SEHNR and CDR2 FQNEAQ (reference sequence). The CDR3: CASSRVDRGYNEQFF. CDR3 sequence (DNA): TGTGCCAGCAGCCGAGTGGATCGGGGGTACAATGAGCAGTTCTTC.

The genes are TRBV7-9 and TRBJ1-6; possible D gene TRBD1, 5 bases. The V end was cut by 3 bases, the J end by 10 bases, with 13 bases between. The length of the CDR3 is 14 residues. Germline V gene lookup returns CDR1 SEHNR and CDR2 FQNEAQ (reference sequence). CDR3 bases: TGTGCCAGCAGCTTGCTCAGGGAGGGCTCACCCCTCCACTTT. This codes for CASSLLREGSPLHF.

The V and J genes are TRBV2 and TRBJ2-1, with D unresolved. Between the trimmed V and J ends, which lost 6 bases and 10 bases, there was a span of 7 bases. Germline values: CDR1 SNHLY, CDR2 FYNNEI. This CDR3 spans 10 amino acids. CDR3 loop: CASRYTEQFF. DNA of the CDR3: TGTGCCAGCAGATATACAGAGCAGTTCTTC.

This rearrangement joins TRBV6-5 to TRBJ1-2; D gene unclear. Trimming removed 6 bases at V and 8 bases at J, with 16 bases between. The CDR3 is 13 residues long. Germline CDR1 is MNHEY and CDR2 is SVGAGI. The CDR3 here is CASSGGEVWGYTF. The CDR3 bases are TGTGCCAGCAGCGGCGGCGAGGTTTGGGGCTACACCTTC.

The chain has TRBV5-3 and TRBJ2-7; 7 nucleotides agree with TRBD1. TRBV5-3 is sorted into the ORF group, with uncertain function. The trim removed 4 bases at V and 4 bases at J, leaving 8 bases unmatched. This CDR3 is built from 14 residues. CDR3 in amino acids: CARSRDRPLYEQYF. CDR3 sequence (DNA): TGTGCCAGAAGCCGGGACAGACCCCTTTACGAGCAGTACTTC.